This T cell receptor beta chain was identified in a study of blood T cell repertoires in COVID-19. About the study: Spain, Italy and the United States supplied samples that represented acute and convalescent COVID-19. Sample material is recorded as cDNA or gDNA derived from T cells, B-cell-depleted T cells, or PBMCs.

Sequencing used immunoSEQ multiplex PCR; TCRdb keeps in-frame clones, though not all of them. The top ten hold around 4.5% of the sample, which has some 100,000 clones, approximately 81% seen once. CDR1 SGHVS and CDR2 FQNEAQ come from the germline V gene. Trimming took 1 base from V and 0 from J, leaving 10 bases between them. The CDR3 extends over 16 amino acids. The rearrangement joins TRBV7-8 to TRBJ2-1; D uncertain. This TCR was sampled from a man aged 60 to 69 with acute or convalescent COVID-19. The sequencing input was peripheral blood. CDR3: CASSLVGGSSYNEQFF. As DNA, the CDR3 is TGTGCCAGCAGCTTAGTCGGCGGTAGCTCCTACAATGAGCAGTTCTTC.